This TCR beta chain was profiled in a study of Graves' ophthalmopathy and Graves' hyperthyroidism. The table lists this clonotype with many counts. As yet, its antigen is unknown. Deletions cut 0 bases from V and 1 base from J, with 10 bases between. The CDR3 loop spans 14 amino acids. CDR1 DFQATT and CDR2 SNEGSKA come from the germline V gene (reference sequence). The study amplified TCR beta CDR3 regions using RNA transcripts. HTBI-primed RT-PCR formed the first round, and a multiplex PCR formed the second. TCRdb itself ran the multiplex PCR reads through MiXCR, one entry per CDR3 protein. The sample includes about 480,000 distinct CDR3 sequences, around 14% of them seen just once. The study, taken as a whole, reports: In separating ophthalmopathy from stable hyperthyroidism, a 13-signature model achieved roughly 89% sensitivity and around 81% specificity.

Sequencing used blood. The chain recombines TRBV20-1 with TRBJ2-7, with D unclear. The clonotype was recovered from a woman aged 25 to 39 with Graves' ophthalmopathy. The CDR3 region has the DNA TGCAGTGCTAGAGATTTTCAGGATTCCTACGAGCAGTACTTC. Its protein is CSARDFQDSYEQYF.